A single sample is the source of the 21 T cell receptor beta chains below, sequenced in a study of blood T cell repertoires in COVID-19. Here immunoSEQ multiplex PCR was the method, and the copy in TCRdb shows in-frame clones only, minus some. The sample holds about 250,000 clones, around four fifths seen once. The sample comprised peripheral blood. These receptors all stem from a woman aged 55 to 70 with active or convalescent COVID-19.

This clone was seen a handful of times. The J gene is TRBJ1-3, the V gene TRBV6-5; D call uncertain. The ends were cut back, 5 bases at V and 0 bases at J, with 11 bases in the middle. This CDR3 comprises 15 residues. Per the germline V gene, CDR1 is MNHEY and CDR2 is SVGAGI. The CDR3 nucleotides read TGTGCCAGCAGTACGCAGGCCGACTCTGGAAACACCATATATTTT. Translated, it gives CASSTQADSGNTIYF.

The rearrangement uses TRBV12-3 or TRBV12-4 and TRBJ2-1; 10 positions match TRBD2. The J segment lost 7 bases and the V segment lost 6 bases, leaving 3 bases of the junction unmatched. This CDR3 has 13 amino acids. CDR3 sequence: CASRSGRGNEQFF. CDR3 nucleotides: TGTGCCAGCAGAAGCGGGAGGGGGAATGAGCAGTTCTTC.

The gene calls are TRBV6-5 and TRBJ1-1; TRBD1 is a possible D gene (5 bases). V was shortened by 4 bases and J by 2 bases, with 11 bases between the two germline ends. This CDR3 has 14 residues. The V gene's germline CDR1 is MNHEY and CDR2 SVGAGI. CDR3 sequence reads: CASSWGTTNTEAFF. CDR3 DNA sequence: TGTGCCAGCAGTTGGGGCACCACCAACACTGAAGCTTTCTTT.

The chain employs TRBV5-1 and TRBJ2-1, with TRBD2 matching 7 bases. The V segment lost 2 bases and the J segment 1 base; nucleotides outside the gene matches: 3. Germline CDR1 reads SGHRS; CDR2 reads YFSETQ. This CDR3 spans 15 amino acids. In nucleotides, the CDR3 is TGCGCCAGCAGCTTCAGCGGGACTTCCTACAATGAGCAGTTCTTC. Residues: CASSFSGTSYNEQFF.

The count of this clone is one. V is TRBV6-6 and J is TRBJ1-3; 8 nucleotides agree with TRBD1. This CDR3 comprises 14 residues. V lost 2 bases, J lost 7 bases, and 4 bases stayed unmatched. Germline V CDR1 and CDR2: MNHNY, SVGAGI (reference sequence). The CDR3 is CASSYTYRGNTIYF. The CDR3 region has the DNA TGTGCCAGCAGTTACACGTACAGGGGGAACACCATATATTTT.

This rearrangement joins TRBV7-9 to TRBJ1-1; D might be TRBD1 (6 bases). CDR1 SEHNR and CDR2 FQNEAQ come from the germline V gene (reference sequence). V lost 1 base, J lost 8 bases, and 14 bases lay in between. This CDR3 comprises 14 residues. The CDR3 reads CASSLVQGAVEAFF. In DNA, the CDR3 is TGTGCCAGCAGCTTAGTACAGGGTGCCGTAGAAGCTTTCTTT.

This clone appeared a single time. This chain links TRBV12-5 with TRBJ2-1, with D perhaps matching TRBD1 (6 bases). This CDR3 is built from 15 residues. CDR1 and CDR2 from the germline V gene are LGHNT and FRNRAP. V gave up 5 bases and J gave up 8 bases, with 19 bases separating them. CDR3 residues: CASGPTPMGHDEQFF. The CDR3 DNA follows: TGTGCTAGTGGTCCGACTCCTATGGGACACGATGAGCAGTTCTTC. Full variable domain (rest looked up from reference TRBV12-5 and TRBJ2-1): DARVTQTPRHKVTEMGQEVTMRCQPILGHNTVFWYRQTMMQGLELLAYFRNRAPLDDSGMPKDRFSAEMPDATLATLKIQPSEPRDSAVYFCASGPTPMGHDEQFFGPGTRLTVL.

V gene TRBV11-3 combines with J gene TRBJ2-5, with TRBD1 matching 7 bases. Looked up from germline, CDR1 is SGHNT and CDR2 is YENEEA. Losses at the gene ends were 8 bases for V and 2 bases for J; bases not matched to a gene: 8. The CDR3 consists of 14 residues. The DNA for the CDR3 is TGTGCCAGCCGCGGCCCGACAGGGCAAGAGACCCAGTACTTC. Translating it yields CASRGPTGQETQYF.

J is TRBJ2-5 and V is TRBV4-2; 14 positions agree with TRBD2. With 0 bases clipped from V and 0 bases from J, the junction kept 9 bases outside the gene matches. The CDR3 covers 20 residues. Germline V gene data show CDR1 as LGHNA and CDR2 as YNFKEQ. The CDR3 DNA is TGTGCCAGCAGCCAAGATAGTGGACTAGCGGGGGGCCCGTACCAAGAGACCCAGTACTTC. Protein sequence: CASSQDSGLAGGPYQETQYF.

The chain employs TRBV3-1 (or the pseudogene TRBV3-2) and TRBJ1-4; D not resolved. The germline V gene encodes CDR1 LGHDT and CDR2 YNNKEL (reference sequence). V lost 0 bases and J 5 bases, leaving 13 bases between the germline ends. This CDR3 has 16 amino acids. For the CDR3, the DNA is TGTGCCAGCAGCCAAGATCAGGCAGGCTTCAATGAAAAACTGTTTTTT. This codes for CASSQDQAGFNEKLFF.

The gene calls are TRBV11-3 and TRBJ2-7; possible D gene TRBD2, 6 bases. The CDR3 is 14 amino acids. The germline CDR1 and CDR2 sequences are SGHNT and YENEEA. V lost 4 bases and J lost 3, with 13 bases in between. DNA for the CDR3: TGTGCCAGCAGCTCCAGGACTAATCACTACGAGCAGTACTTC. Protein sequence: CASSSRTNHYEQYF.

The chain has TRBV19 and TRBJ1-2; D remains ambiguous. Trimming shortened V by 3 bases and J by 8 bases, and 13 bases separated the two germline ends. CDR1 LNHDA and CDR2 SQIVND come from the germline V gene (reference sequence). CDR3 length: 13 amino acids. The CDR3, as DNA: TGTGCCAGTAGTATCGGAGGCCTTGGAGGCTACACCTTC. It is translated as CASSIGGLGGYTF.

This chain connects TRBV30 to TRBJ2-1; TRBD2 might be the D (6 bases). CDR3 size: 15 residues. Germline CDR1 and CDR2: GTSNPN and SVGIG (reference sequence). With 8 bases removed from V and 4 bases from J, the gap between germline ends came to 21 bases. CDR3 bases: TGTGCCCTGGATAACGGTCTAGCGATGTACAATGAGCAGTTCTTC. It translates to CALDNGLAMYNEQFF.

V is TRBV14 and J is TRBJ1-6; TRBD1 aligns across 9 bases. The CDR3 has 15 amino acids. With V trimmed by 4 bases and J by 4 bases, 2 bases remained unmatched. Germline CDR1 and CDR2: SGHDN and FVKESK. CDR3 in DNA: TGTGCCAGCAGCCTGGGACAGGGTTATAATTCACCCCTCCACTTT. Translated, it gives CASSLGQGYNSPLHF.

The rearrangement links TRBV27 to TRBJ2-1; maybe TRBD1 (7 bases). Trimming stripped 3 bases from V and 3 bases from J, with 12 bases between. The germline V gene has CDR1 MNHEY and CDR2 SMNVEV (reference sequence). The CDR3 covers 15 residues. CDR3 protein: CASSFAGQNYNEQFF. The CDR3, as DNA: TGTGCCAGCAGTTTCGCGGGACAGAACTACAATGAGCAGTTCTTC.

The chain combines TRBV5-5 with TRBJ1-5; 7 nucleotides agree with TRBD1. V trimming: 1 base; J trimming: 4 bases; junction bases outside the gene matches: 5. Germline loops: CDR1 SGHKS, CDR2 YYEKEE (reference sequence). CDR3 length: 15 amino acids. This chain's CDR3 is CASSLRPQGNQPQHF. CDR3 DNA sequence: TGTGCCAGCAGCTTGCGGCCACAGGGGAATCAGCCCCAGCATTTT.

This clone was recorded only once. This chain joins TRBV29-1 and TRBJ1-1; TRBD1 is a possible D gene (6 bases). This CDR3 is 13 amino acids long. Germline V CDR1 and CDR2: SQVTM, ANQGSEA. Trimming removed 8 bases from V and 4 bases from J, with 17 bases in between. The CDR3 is CSSSPRGSTEAFF. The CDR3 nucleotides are TGCAGCTCCTCCCCCAGGGGAAGCACTGAAGCTTTCTTT.

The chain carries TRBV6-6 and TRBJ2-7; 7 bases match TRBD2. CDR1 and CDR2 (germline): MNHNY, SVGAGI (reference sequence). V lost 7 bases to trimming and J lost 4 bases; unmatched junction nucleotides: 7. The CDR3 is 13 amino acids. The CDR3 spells CASKDLAEYEQYV. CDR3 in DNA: TGTGCCAGCAAGGACCTAGCGGAGTACGAGCAGTACGTC.

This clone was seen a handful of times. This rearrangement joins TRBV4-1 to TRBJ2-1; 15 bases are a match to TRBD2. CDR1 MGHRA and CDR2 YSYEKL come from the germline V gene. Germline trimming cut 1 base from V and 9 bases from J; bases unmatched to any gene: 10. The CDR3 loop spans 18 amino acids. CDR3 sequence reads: CASSQVYGGLAGGIEQFF. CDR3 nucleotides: TGCGCCAGCAGCCAAGTTTATGGGGGACTAGCGGGAGGAATTGAGCAGTTCTTC.

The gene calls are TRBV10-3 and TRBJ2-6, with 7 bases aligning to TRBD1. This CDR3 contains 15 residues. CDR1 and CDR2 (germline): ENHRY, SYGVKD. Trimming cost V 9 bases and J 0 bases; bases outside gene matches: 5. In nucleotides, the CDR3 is TGTGCCATGGGACAGCAGAGCTCTGGGGCCAACGTCCTGACTTTC. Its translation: CAMGQQSSGANVLTF.

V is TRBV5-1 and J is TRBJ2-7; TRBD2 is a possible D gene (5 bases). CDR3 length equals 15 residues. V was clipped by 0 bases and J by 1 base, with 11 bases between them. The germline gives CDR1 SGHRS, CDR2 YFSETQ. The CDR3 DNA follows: TGCGCCAGCAGCTTGGTGCGGGTCGGTTCCTACGAGCAGTACTTC. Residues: CASSLVRVGSYEQYF.